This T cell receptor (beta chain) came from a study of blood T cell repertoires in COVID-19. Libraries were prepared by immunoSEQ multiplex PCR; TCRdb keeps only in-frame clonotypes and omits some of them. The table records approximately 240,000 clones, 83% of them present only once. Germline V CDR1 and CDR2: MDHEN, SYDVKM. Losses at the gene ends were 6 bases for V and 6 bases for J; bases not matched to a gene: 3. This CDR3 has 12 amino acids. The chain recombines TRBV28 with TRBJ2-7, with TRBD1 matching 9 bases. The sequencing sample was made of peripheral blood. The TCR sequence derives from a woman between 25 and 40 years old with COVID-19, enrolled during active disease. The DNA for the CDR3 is TGTGCCAGCAGCTGGACAGGGGCCGAGCAGTACTTC. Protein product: CASSWTGAEQYF.